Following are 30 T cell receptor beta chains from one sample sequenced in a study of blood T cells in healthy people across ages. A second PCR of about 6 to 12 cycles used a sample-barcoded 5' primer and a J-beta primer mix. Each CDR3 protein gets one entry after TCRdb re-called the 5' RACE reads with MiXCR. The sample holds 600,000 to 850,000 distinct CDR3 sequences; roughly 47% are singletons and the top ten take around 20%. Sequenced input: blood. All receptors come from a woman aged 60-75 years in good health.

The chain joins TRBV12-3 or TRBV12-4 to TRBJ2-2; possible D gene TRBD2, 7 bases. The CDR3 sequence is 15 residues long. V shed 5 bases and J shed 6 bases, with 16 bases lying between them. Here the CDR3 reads CASSPGGSQAGELFF. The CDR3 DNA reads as TGTGCCAGCAGTCCGGGGGGCTCCCAGGCCGGGGAGCTGTTTTTT.

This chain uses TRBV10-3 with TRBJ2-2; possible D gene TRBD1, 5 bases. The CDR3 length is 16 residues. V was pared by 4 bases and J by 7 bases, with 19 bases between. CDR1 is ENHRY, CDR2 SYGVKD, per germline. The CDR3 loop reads CAISAFDGRQGGELFF. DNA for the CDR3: TGTGCCATCAGTGCCTTTGACGGAAGGCAGGGCGGGGAGCTGTTTTTT.

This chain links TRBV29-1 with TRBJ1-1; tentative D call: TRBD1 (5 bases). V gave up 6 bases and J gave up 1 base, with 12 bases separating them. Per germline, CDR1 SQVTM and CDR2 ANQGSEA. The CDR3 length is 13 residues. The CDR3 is CSVRSGANTEAFF. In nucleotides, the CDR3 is TGCAGCGTCCGTAGTGGGGCGAACACTGAAGCTTTCTTT.

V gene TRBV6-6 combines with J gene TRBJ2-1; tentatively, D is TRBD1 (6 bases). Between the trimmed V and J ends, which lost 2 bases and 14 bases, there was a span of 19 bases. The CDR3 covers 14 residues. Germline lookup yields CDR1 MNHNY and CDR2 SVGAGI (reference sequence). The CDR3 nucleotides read TGTGCCAGCAGTTACGAAAGTTACGGCGAGGGGGAGTTCTTC. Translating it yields CASSYESYGEGEFF.

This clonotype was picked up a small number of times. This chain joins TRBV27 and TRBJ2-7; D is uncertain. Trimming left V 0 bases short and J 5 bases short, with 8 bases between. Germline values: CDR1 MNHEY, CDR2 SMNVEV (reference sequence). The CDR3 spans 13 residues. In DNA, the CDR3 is TGTGCCAGCAGTTTATCCAAAACTAACGAGCAGTACTTC. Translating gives CASSLSKTNEQYF.

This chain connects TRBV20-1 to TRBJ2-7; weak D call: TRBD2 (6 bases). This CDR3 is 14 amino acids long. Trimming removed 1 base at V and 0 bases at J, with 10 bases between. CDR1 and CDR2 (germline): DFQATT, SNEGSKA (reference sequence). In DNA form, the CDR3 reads TGCAGTGCTAGAGCTGGCGGGGACTCCTACGAGCAGTACTTC. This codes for CSARAGGDSYEQYF.

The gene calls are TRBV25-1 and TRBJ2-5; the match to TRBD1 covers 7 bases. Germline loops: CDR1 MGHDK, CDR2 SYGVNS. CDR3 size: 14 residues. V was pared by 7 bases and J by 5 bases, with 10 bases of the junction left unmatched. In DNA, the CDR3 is TGTGCCAGCAACGCAACAGGGGCGGCGGAGACCCAGTACTTC. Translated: CASNATGAAETQYF. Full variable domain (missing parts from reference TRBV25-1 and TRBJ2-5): EADIYQTPRYLVIGTGKKITLECSQTMGHDKMYWYQQDPGMELHLIHYSYGVNSTEKGDLSSESTVSRIRTEHFPLTLESARPSHTSQYLCASNATGAAETQYFGPGTRLLVL.

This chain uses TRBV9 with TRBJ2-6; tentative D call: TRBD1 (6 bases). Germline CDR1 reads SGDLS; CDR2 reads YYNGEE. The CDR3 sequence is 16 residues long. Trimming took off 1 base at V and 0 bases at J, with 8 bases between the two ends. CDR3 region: CASSVRGGSGANVLTF. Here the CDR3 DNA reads TGTGCCAGCAGCGTACGAGGGGGCTCTGGGGCCAACGTCCTGACTTTC.

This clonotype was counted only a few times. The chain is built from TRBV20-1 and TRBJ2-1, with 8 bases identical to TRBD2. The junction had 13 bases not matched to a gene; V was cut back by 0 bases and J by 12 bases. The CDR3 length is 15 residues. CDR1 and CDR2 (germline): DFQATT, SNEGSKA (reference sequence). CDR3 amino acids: CSARDMRAGVMGQFF. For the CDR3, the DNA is TGCAGTGCTAGAGATATGCGAGCGGGAGTAATGGGGCAGTTCTTC.

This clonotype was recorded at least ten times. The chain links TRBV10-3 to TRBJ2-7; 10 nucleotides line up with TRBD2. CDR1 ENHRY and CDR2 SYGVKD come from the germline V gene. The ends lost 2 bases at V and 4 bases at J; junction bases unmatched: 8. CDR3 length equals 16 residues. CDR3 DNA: TGTGCCATCAGTGAGGGAGAAACGACTAGCGGGTACGAGCAGTACTTC. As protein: CAISEGETTSGYEQYF.

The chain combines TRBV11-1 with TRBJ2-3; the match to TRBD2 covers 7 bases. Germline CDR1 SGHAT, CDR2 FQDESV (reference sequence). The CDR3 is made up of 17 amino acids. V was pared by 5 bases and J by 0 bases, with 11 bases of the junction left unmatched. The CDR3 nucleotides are TGTGCCAGCAGCGCAAGGATAGCGGGCCCAAGCACAGATACGCAGTATTTT. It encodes CASSARIAGPSTDTQYF.

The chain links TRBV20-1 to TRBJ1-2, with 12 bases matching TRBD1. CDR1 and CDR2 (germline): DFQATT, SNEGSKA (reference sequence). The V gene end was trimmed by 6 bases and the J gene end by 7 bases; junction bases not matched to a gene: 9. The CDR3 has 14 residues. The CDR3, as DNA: TGCAGTGCGTCCGGGACAGGGGGCTCGGGTGGCTACACCTTC. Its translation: CSASGTGGSGGYTF.

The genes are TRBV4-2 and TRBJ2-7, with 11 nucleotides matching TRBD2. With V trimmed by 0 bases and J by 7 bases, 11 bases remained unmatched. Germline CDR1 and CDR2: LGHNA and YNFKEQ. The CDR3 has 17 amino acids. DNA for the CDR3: TGTGCCAGCAGCCAAGATCTAGCGGGGGGACAGTACAATGAGCAGTACTTC. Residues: CASSQDLAGGQYNEQYF.

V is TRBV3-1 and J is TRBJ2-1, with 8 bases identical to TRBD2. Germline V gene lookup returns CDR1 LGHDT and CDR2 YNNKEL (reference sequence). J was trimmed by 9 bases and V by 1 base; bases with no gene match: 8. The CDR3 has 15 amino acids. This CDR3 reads CASSQAAGVNGEQFF. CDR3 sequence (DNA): TGTGCCAGCAGCCAAGCAGCGGGAGTTAATGGTGAGCAGTTCTTC.

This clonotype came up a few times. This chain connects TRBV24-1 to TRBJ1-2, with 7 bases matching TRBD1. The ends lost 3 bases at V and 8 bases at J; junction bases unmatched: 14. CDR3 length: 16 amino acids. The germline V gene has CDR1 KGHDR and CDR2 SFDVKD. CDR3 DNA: TGTGCCACCAGTGATGGGGCTGAGTTGGGACAGACGGGCTACACCTTC. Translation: CATSDGAELGQTGYTF.

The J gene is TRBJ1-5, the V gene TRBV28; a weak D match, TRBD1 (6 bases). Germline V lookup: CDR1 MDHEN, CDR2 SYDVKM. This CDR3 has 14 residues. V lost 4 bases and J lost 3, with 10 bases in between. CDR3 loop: CASSSGQFNQPQHF. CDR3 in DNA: TGTGCCAGCAGTTCTGGACAGTTCAATCAGCCCCAGCATTTT.

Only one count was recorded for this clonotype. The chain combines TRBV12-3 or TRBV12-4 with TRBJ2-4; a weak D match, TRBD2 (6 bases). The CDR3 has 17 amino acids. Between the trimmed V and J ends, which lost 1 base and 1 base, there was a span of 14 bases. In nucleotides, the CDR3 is TGTGCCAGCAGTTTAGGGACTACCGCTAGGGCCAAAAACATTCAGTACTTC. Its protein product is CASSLGTTARAKNIQYF.

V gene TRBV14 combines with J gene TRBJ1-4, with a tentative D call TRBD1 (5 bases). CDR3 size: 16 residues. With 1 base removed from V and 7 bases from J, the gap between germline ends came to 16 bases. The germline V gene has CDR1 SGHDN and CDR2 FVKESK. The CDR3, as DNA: TGTGCCAGCAGCCAAGTGGGGGTTACCTGGGGTGAAAAACTGTTTTTT. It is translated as CASSQVGVTWGEKLFF.

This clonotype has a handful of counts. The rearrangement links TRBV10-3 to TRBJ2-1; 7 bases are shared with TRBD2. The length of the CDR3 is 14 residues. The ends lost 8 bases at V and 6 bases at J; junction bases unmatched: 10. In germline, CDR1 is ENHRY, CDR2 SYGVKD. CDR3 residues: CAIGGGQALNEQFF. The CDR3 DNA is TGTGCCATCGGGGGAGGGCAAGCTCTCAATGAGCAGTTCTTC.

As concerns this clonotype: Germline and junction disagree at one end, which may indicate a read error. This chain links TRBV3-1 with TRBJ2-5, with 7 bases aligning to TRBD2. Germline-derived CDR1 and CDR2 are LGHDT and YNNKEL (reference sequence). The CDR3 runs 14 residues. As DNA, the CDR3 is TGTGCCAGCAGCCGTAGCGGGTTCCAAGAGGCCCAGTACTTC. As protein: CASSRSGFQEAQYF.

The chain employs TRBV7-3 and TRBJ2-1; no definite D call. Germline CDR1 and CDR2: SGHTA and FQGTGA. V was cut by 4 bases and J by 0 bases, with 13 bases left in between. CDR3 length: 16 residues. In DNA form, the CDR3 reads TGTGCCAGCAGCTCATTGCTGCTCAGCTCCTACAATGAGCAGTTCTTC. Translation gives CASSSLLLSSYNEQFF.

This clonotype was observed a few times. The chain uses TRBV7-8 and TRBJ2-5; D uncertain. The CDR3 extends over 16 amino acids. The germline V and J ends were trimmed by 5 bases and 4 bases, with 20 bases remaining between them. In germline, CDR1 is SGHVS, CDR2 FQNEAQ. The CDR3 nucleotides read TGTGCCAGCAGCCCGACCGGCGGTTTCTTGCGAGAGACCCAGTACTTC. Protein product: CASSPTGGFLRETQYF.

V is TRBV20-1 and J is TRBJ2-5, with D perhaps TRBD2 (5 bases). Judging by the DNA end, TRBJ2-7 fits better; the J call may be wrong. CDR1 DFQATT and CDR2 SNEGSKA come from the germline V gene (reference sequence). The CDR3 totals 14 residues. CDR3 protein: CSARHISGVYEQYF. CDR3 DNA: TGCAGTGCGCGACATATCAGCGGAGTCTACGAGCAGTACTTC.

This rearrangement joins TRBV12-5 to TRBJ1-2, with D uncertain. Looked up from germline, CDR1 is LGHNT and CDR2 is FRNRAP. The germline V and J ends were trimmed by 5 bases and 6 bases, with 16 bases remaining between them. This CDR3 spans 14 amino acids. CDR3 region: CASGVGSGLDGYTF. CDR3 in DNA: TGTGCTAGTGGTGTGGGATCAGGATTGGATGGCTACACCTTC.

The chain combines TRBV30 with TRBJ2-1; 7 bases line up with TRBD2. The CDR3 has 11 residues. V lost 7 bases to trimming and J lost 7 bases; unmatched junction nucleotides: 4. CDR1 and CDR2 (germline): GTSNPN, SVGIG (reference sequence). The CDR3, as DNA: TGTGCCTTATGGGGGGGGAATGAGCAGTTCTTC. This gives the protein CALWGGNEQFF.

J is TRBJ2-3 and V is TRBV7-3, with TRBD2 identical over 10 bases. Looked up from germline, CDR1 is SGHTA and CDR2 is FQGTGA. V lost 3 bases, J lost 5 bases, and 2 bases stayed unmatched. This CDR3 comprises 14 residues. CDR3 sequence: CASSFLAGEDTQYF. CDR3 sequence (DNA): TGTGCCAGCAGCTTCCTAGCGGGGGAAGATACGCAGTATTTT.

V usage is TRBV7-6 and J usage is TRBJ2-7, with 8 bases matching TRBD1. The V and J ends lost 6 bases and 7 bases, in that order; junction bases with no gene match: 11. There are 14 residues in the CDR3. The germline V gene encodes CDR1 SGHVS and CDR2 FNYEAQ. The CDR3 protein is CASRALQGGDEQYF. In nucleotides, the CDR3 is TGTGCCAGCAGAGCTCTACAGGGGGGAGATGAGCAGTACTTC.

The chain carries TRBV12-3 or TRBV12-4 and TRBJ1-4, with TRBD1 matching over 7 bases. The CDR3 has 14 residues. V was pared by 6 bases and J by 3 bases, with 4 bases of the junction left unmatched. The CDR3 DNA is TGTGCCAGCAGAACCGGGACAGCTAATGAAAAACTGTTTTTT. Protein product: CASRTGTANEKLFF.

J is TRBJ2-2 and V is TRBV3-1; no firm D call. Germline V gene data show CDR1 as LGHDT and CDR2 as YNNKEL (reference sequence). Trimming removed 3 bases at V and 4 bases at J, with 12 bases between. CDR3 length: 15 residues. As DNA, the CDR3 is TGTGCCAGCAGCCAGGTCCAGGAAGGCACCGGGGAGCTGTTTTTT. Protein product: CASSQVQEGTGELFF.

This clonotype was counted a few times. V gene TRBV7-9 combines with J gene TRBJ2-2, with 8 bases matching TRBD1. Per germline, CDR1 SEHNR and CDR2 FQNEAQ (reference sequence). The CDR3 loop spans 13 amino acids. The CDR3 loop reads CVSGQVVTGELFF. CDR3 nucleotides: TGTGTCTCGGGACAGGTGGTCACCGGGGAGCTGTTTTTT. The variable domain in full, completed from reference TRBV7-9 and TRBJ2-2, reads DTGVSQNPRHKITKRGQNVTFRCDPISEHNRLYWYRQTLGQGPEFLTYFQNEAQLEKSRLLSDRFSAERPKGSFSTLEIQRTEQGDSAMYLCVSGQVVTGELFFGEGSRLTVL.